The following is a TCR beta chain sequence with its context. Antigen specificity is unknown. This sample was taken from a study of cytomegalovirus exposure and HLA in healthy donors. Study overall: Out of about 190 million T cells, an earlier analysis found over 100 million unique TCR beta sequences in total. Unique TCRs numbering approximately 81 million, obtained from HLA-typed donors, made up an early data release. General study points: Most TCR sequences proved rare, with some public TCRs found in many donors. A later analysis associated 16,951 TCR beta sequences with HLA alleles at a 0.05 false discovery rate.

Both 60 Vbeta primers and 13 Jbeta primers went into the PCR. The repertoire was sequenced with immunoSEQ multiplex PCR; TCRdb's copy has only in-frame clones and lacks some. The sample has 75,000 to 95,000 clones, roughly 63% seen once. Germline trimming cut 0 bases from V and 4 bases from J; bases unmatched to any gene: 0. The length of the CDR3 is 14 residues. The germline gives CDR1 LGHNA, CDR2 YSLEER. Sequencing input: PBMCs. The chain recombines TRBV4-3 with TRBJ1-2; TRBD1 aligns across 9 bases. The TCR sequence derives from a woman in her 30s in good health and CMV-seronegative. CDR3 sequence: CASSQEDRGYGYTF. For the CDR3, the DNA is TGCGCCAGCAGCCAAGAGGACAGGGGCTATGGCTACACCTTC.